This T cell receptor (beta chain) was captured in a study of T cells in Graves' hyperthyroidism and ophthalmopathy (dated by TCRdb to between 2017 and 2020). Notes on the research overall: Peripheral blood was sampled at the time of initial diagnosis, prior to any treatment. A discovery cohort of about a hundred patients, roughly 43 with Graves' ophthalmopathy and 57 with stable Graves' hyperthyroidism, was used to find distinguishing TCR V-J signatures. An independent validation cohort of under 20 hyperthyroidism patients and approximately 15 patients who later progressed to ophthalmopathy tested prospective prediction of ophthalmopathy. The roughly 90 discovery patients were divided at random into training and test sets in a 7:3 ratio. In roughly six Graves' hyperthyroidism patients, the study also compared T-cell repertoires from thyroid tissue with T-cell repertoires from blood. After blood sampling, hyperthyroidism patients were treated with methimazole at a starting dose of 30 mg daily, and ophthalmopathy patients were treated with high-dose intravenous methylprednisolone. The paper reports TCR Vbeta CDR3 sequencing of 135 peripheral blood samples: 43 ophthalmopathy, roughly 74 hyperthyroidism and around 17 progressor patients. Beyond this particular receptor, the publication reports: Ophthalmopathy was separated from stable hyperthyroidism by a 13 V-J signature model, with over 85% sensitivity and approximately 81% specificity obtained in cross-validation and 80%/75% obtained in testing. In validation, the model predicted progression to ophthalmopathy a median of roughly six months before onset, with roughly 68% sensitivity and just under 75% specificity. Most expanded thyroid clonotypes (frequency above 0.001) were also detected in blood, suggesting blood repertoires may reflect thyroid immune responses. Sample size was not statistically predetermined, and investigators were not blinded to group allocation.

Amplification of TCR beta CDR3 regions was carried out from RNA transcripts. The first round of RT-PCR for the TCR CDR3 was performed with the HTBI primer set and the Qiagen OneStep RT-PCR kit. A second multiplex PCR round built the libraries, followed by size selection and purification. The libraries were sequenced on an Illumina HiSeq2000 using paired-end 100 bp reads. On the authors' methods: SOAPnuke was used to process the raw data, with reads discarded if the reads contained adapters or uncalled bases, had a mean Phred below 15, or lacked an exact constant-primer or identifier match. High-quality paired reads were merged using COPE v1.2.5, and each unique nucleotide sequence was defined as a clonotype. Clonotypes were aligned to IMGT TRBV, TRBD and TRBJ reference segments using MiTCR v1.1. Only V-J combinations with frequency above 0.0001, covering about 99% of repertoires, were analysed. The TCS score was defined as F50 (clonal expansion) divided by E x V (chaos), with BLOSUM62-based TCRdist calculated between CDR3 peptides within each V-J. Welch's t-statistics and random forest reduced just over 500 V-J features to roughly 13, which were used in a naive Bayes classifier (R e1071). The public reads were reprocessed in TCRdb via fastp at Q25 and MiXCR, keeping in-frame beta chains. Each CDR3 protein gets just one entry, which takes the most common genes and DNA from the rows behind it. These V and J calls are TCRdb output, not the study's own analysis. The sample records a few hundred thousand distinct CDR3 sequences, about a sixth of which are singletons. The top ten clonotypes cover more than 50% of the sample.

CDR1 LGHDT and CDR2 YNNKEL are derived from the germline V gene (reference sequence). Measured from the cysteine to the phenylalanine, the CDR3 is 18 residues long. Only the CDR3 DNA stays, 54 bases, in frame from base 1. Trimming accounts for 6 bases at V and 2 bases at J, while the number of junction bases matched to no gene is 16. Graves' hyperthyroidism was defined as stable when no progression to ophthalmopathy occurred over 18 months of follow-up. Hyperthyroidism patients were aged 18 to 65 years and newly diagnosed, with disease duration of less than 2 months. Any patient with an uncontrolled infection, another autoimmune disease, pregnancy or lactation was excluded. Clinical symptoms, serum thyroxine and TRAb, thyroid ultrasound, and orbital computed tomography formed the basis for the diagnoses. PBMCs were separated from roughly 9.6 ml of fresh peripheral blood using Ficoll-Paque density gradient centrifugation. Total RNA was extracted using Trizol reagent, and RNA quality was assessed on an Agilent 2100 Bioanalyzer.

This clonotype was seen ten or more times. Its specific antigen is unknown. One base away there is no much larger clone; base qualities are not given. This chain joins TRBV3-1 to TRBJ1-1, with 9 bases matching TRBD1. The sample was blood. The TCR comes from a woman aged 45 to 65 with Graves' hyperthyroidism. In nucleotide form, the sequence is TGTGCCAGCAGGCTCACATCCGGACAGGGGATTATAAACACTGAAGCTTTCTTT. It codes for CASRLTSGQGIINTEAFF.